The 18 T cell receptor beta chains in this list originate from one sample, sequenced in a study of T cell responses to AZD1222 COVID-19 vaccine. Assay used: immunoSEQ multiplex PCR; TCRdb lists only in-frame clones, some missing. The sample lists around 89,000 clones, about 88% occurring once. Material: peripheral blood, obtained 28 days after the second AZD1222 dose. The receptor source for this set is an adult who received the AZD1222 COVID-19 vaccine.

The V and J genes are TRBV30 and TRBJ1-2, with 7 nucleotides matching TRBD1. The V gene's germline CDR1 is GTSNPN and CDR2 SVGIG (reference sequence). The length of the CDR3 is 13 residues. With V trimmed by 4 bases and J by 7 bases, 9 bases remained unmatched. CDR3 in amino acids: CAWMAGGVGGYTF. CDR3 bases: TGTGCCTGGATGGCAGGGGGAGTAGGTGGCTACACCTTC.

This chain uses TRBV5-1 with TRBJ1-1; TRBD1 matches at 9 bases. V dropped 4 bases and J dropped 4; count of bases not matched to a gene: 8. The CDR3 loop spans 15 amino acids. The germline CDR1 and CDR2 sequences are SGHRS and YFSETQ. CDR3 sequence reads: CASSGDRVLSTEAFF. The CDR3 DNA reads as TGCGCCAGCAGCGGGGACAGGGTTTTGAGCACTGAAGCTTTCTTT.

The rearrangement joins TRBV4-1 to TRBJ2-2, with D unresolved. The germline V gene encodes CDR1 MGHRA and CDR2 YSYEKL. Between the trimmed V and J ends, which lost 3 bases and 0 bases, there was a span of 2 bases. This CDR3 has 13 residues. The CDR3 sequence is CASSHTNTGELFF. CDR3 nucleotide sequence: TGCGCCAGCAGCCACACGAACACCGGGGAGCTGTTTTTT.

The chain uses TRBV7-3 and TRBJ2-2, with D possibly TRBD2 on 5 matching bases. This CDR3 has 17 residues. With 4 bases removed from V and 6 bases from J, the gap between germline ends came to 21 bases. The germline CDR1 and CDR2 sequences are SGHTA and FQGTGA. In DNA, the CDR3 is TGTGCCAGCAGCTCCCCATCCGGAGGCAGGCAGGCCGGGGAGCTGTTTTTT. It codes for CASSSPSGGRQAGELFF.

V usage is TRBV4-3 and J usage is TRBJ1-5, with no clear D. The V and J ends lost 1 base and 9 bases respectively, with 13 bases between them. Germline loops: CDR1 LGHNA, CDR2 YSLEER. The CDR3 consists of 14 residues. The CDR3 protein is CASSQVKGPGPQHF. In nucleotides, the CDR3 is TGCGCCAGCAGCCAAGTTAAGGGTCCGGGGCCCCAGCATTTT.

The J gene is TRBJ2-1, the V gene TRBV5-1; 11 bases are shared with TRBD2. The CDR3 spans 16 residues. V lost 5 bases to trimming and J lost 8 bases; unmatched junction nucleotides: 12. CDR1 is SGHRS, CDR2 YFSETQ, per germline. The CDR3 protein is CASRKANSGGVYEQFF. The CDR3 DNA sequence: TGCGCCAGCAGGAAAGCAAATAGCGGGGGGGTCTATGAGCAGTTCTTC.

The chain is built from TRBV12-3 or TRBV12-4 and TRBJ1-1; D call uncertain. The V end was cut by 2 bases, the J end by 1 base, with 5 bases between. The CDR3 contains 13 residues. DNA for the CDR3: TGTGCCAGCAGTTTAAGCGGGAACACTGAAGCTTTCTTT. Protein: CASSLSGNTEAFF.

J is TRBJ2-4 and V is TRBV7-9, with D maybe TRBD2 (5 bases). Trimming took 5 bases from V and 7 from J, leaving 12 bases between them. Germline CDR1 reads SEHNR; CDR2 reads FQNEAQ (reference sequence). The CDR3 sequence is 13 residues long. CDR3 nucleotide sequence: TGTGCCAGCAGCCCCAAGGGCGGGAACATTCAGTACTTC. This gives the protein CASSPKGGNIQYF.

The CDR3 DNA reads TGTGCCAGCAGCTTGGGGGTTCGGCAACAATATGGCTACACCTTC. Protein product: CASSLGVRQQYGYTF. This chain connects TRBV5-5 to TRBJ1-2; D is unclear. This CDR3 is 15 amino acids long. Trimming pared 0 bases from V and 5 bases from J, leaving 14 bases between. Germline CDR1 reads SGHKS; CDR2 reads YYEKEE (reference sequence).

CDR3 sequence: CASSSGGATDTQYF. The CDR3 region has the DNA TGTGCCAGCAGTAGCGGGGGGGCCACAGATACGCAGTATTTT. This chain links TRBV6-4 with TRBJ2-3; 10 bases are a match to TRBD2. V lost 5 bases and J lost 2; bases outside the gene matches: 1. The CDR3 totals 14 residues. The germline V gene encodes CDR1 MRHNA and CDR2 SNTAGT.

This sequence joins TRBV7-9 and TRBJ2-7; D remains unclear. Germline V gene data show CDR1 as SEHNR and CDR2 as FQNEAQ (reference sequence). This CDR3 region has 13 residues. Deletions cut 5 bases from V and 3 bases from J, with 11 bases between. CDR3 DNA: TGTGCCAGCAGCCCACCTACTTACTACGAGCAGTACTTC. It yields the protein CASSPPTYYEQYF.

The chain recombines TRBV30 with TRBJ2-5; TRBD2 is a possible D gene (6 bases). Trimming shortened V by 8 bases and J by 0 bases, and 13 bases separated the two germline ends. The germline V gene has CDR1 GTSNPN and CDR2 SVGIG (reference sequence). The CDR3 length is 13 residues. The CDR3 here is CASSGVNQETQYF. CDR3 nucleotides: TGTGCCAGCTCGGGGGTAAACCAAGAGACCCAGTACTTC.

This clone has a single count. The chain is built from TRBV18 and TRBJ2-5; TRBD1 might be the D (6 bases). The germline V and J ends were trimmed by 5 bases and 2 bases, with 9 bases remaining between them. Germline loops: CDR1 KGHSH, CDR2 LQKENI. CDR3 length: 13 amino acids. CDR3: CASSDTGQETQYF. CDR3 sequence (DNA): TGTGCCAGCTCAGATACAGGGCAAGAGACCCAGTACTTC. Supplemented by reference TRBV18 and TRBJ2-5, the full variable domain reads NAGVMQNPRHLVRRRGQEARLRCSPMKGHSHVYWYRQLPEEGLKFMVYLQKENIIDESGMPKERFSAEFPKEGPSILRIQQVVRGDSAAYFCASSDTGQETQYFGPGTRLLVL.

The chain's CDR3 is CASRPEGSPYSNQPQHF. The DNA for the CDR3 is TGTGCCAGCAGACCGGAGGGGAGCCCGTATAGCAATCAGCCCCAGCATTTT. V gene TRBV28 combines with J gene TRBJ1-5, with D maybe TRBD1 (5 bases). Trimming took off 6 bases at V and 0 bases at J, with 18 bases between the two ends. Germline V gives CDR1 MDHEN, CDR2 SYDVKM. The CDR3 contains 17 residues.

The V gene is TRBV18, the J gene TRBJ1-1; D is undetermined. The V gene's germline CDR1 is KGHSH and CDR2 LQKENI. Between the trimmed V and J ends, which lost 3 bases and 10 bases, there was a span of 18 bases. The CDR3 sequence is 14 residues long. The CDR3 here is CASSPSAELLGAFF. CDR3 nucleotides: TGTGCCAGCTCACCGTCGGCAGAGCTTCTCGGAGCTTTCTTT.

The rearrangement joins TRBV6-5 to TRBJ2-7, with a weak D call TRBD2 (5 bases). Germline V gene lookup returns CDR1 MNHEY and CDR2 SVGAGI. V was shortened by 0 bases and J by 2 bases, with 14 bases between the two germline ends. CDR3 size: 16 residues. The CDR3 DNA follows: TGTGCCAGCAGTTACTCTACGGCGGGCCTCACCTACGAGCAGTACTTC. Residues: CASSYSTAGLTYEQYF.

J is TRBJ1-5 and V is TRBV14, with D hard to call. The CDR3 consists of 14 residues. V was cut by 2 bases and J by 7 bases, with 12 bases left in between. Germline-derived CDR1 and CDR2 are SGHDN and FVKESK. The CDR3 is CASSQSGMTQPQHF. CDR3 nucleotides: TGTGCCAGCAGCCAATCGGGAATGACGCAGCCCCAGCATTTT.

The chain employs TRBV6-5 and TRBJ2-7; D may be TRBD2 (6 bases). CDR3 length: 14 amino acids. Germline CDR1 and CDR2: MNHEY and SVGAGI. V dropped 10 bases and J dropped 1 base, with 17 bases sitting between them. The CDR3 sequence is CATARGIQSYEQYF. The CDR3 DNA sequence: TGTGCCACCGCCCGGGGGATACAGTCCTACGAGCAGTACTTC.